This passage covers 19 T cell receptor beta chains from one sample sequenced in a study of tissue T cells after allogeneic stem cell transplantation. Only in-frame clones appear in the TCRdb table, and some are missing; sequencing was by immunoSEQ multiplex PCR. Among 5,000 or so clones listed, approximately 50% were seen once. The sample's time point: mouse harvest day 7 after allogeneic transplant. Tail vein injection delivered 10^7 T-cell-depleted bone marrow cells and 10^6 splenic CD5+ T cells. The sequenced material came from gut tissue. These receptors were obtained from a female BALB/c mouse given C57BL/6 T cells with graft-versus-host disease after an allogeneic hematopoietic cell transplant.

In regard to this clone: Mouse names are used for the genes. Sequencing ends 1 residue short of the CDR3 end; the germline J gene provides the rest. This chain connects TRBV23 to TRBJ1-6; the table's D call of TRBD1 was not tested on the DNA. TRBJ1-6 carries the ORF label, with uncertain function. The CDR3 runs to 16 residues. Germline V CDR1 and CDR2: KGHTA, FQNQQP. Partial CDR3 DNA: TGCTCCAGCAGTCAAGGGACACCTTCCTATAATTCGCCCCTCTAC. Protein sequence: CSSSQGTPSYNSPLY. Given in full, the CDR3 is CSSSQGTPSYNSPLYF.

To note about this clone: Gene names are the mouse ones. Sequencing ends 1 residue short of the CDR3 end; the germline J gene provides the rest. The V call is TRBV12-2, the J call TRBJ2-4; D is unclear. Per germline, CDR1 SGHLS and CDR2 HYDKME. The germline V and J ends were trimmed by 0 bases and 0 bases, with 6 bases remaining between them. This CDR3 spans 14 amino acids. CDR3 loop: CASSLGSSQNTLYF. CDR3 DNA, as far as it was read: TGTGCCAGCTCTCTCGGGTCTAGTCAAAACACCTTGTAC.

Details on this clone: The genes are named according to mouse. The missing CDR3 end, 1 residue past where the read stops, is filled in from the germline J gene. V usage is TRBV26 and J usage is TRBJ1-4, with 7 positions matching TRBD1. With 4 bases clipped from V and 3 bases from J, the junction kept 5 bases outside the gene matches. This CDR3 is 15 amino acids long. Per germline, CDR1 KGHPV and CDR2 FQNQEV (reference sequence). CDR3 DNA (partial): TGTGCCAGCAGTCCGACAGGGAGGGCCAACGAAAGATTATTT. It encodes CASSPTGRANERLF. The CDR3, in full, reads CASSPTGRANERLFF. The full variable domain, with the rest looked up from reference TRBV26 and TRBJ1-4, is NSKVIQTPRYLVKGQGQKAKMRCIPEKGHPVVFWYQQNKNNEFKFLINFQNQEVLQQIDMTEKRFSAECPSNSPCSLEIQSSEAGDSALYLCASSPTGRANERLFFGHGTKLSVL.

This clone came up once. Gene names and germline refer to mouse. The CDR3 end lies 1 residue beyond the end of the read and is filled in from the germline J gene. The chain combines TRBV23 with TRBJ2-4; the tabulated D call, TRBD2, remains unverified against the DNA. The germline V gene has CDR1 KGHTA and CDR2 FQNQQP. The CDR3 runs 14 residues. CDR3 protein: CSSSQSGGWDTLYF. The sequenced CDR3 bases are TGCTCCAGCAGTCAATCGGGGGGGTGGGACACCTTGTAC.

This clone was counted only a few times. Gene labels here are mouse ones. The read stops 1 residue short of the end of the CDR3; the missing end is completed from the germline J gene. This chain connects TRBV13-3 to TRBJ1-1; 8 positions agree with TRBD1. The ends lost 3 bases at V and 4 bases at J; junction bases unmatched: 5. Germline CDR1 NNHDY, CDR2 SYVADS. This CDR3 region has 14 residues. The covered CDR3 bases are TGTGCCAGCAGTGTGGGCAGGGGGCGCACAGAAGTCTTC. Translation: CASSVGRGRTEVF. The whole CDR3 reads CASSVGRGRTEVFF.

A word on this clone: Germline and genes here are mouse. The read is 1 residue too short to cover the CDR3 end, so that end is filled in from the germline J gene. The chain is built from TRBV3 and TRBJ2-2; D is uncertain. V was pared by 5 bases and J by 0 bases, with 7 bases between. Germline CDR1 and CDR2: SNHLY and FYNGKV (reference sequence). The CDR3 covers 14 residues. The CDR3 sequence: CASSLTSNTGQLYF. The CDR3 DNA, read in part, is TGTGCCAGCAGCCTTACTTCAAACACCGGGCAGCTCTAC. Full variable domain (outside the CDR3, taken from reference TRBV3 and TRBJ2-2): GPKVLQIPSHQIIDMGQMVTLNCDPVSNHLYFYWYKQILGQQMEFLVNFYNGKVMEKSKLFKDQFSVERPDGSYFTLKIQPTALEDSAVYFCASSLTSNTGQLYFGEGSKLTVL.

In regard to this clone: Gene names denote mouse genes. The read halts 1 residue ahead of the CDR3 end, with the missing end drawn from the germline J gene. The chain has TRBV24 and TRBJ2-5, with D perhaps TRBD1 (5 bases). Deletions cut 0 bases from V and 4 bases from J, with 8 bases between. Germline V gene sequence: CDR1 KGHTA, CDR2 FRNEEI. The CDR3 covers 14 residues. The CDR3: CASSLYQGEDTQYF. The DNA read from the CDR3 is TGTGCCAGCAGTCTGTACCAGGGAGAAGACACCCAGTAC.

Remarks on this clone: Gene names and germline refer to mouse. Sequencing ends 1 residue short of the CDR3 end; the germline J gene provides the rest. The chain employs TRBV26 and TRBJ1-5; D call uncertain. Trimming stripped 0 bases from V and 0 bases from J, with 6 bases between. There are 15 residues in the CDR3. Germline CDR1 KGHPV, CDR2 FQNQEV (reference sequence). CDR3 amino acids: CASSLSANNNQAPLF. Incomplete CDR3 DNA: TGTGCCAGCAGTCTGTCCGCCAATAACAACCAGGCTCCGCTT.

This clone is classed as large. Each gene name is a mouse one. Read sequence stops 1 residue before the CDR3 end, and the germline J gene provides the missing end. The chain links TRBV5 to TRBJ2-7; D is possibly TRBD2 (5 bases). The CDR3 loop spans 15 amino acids. Trimming stripped 0 bases from V and 3 bases from J, with 12 bases between. Germline lookup yields CDR1 LGHNA and CDR2 YNLKQL (reference sequence). The CDR3 bases that were read are TGTGCCAGCAGCCAAGAAGGCGTTGGGGTCTATGAACAGTAC. Its translation is CASSQEGVGVYEQY. In full, the CDR3 reads CASSQEGVGVYEQYF.

The sample holds a few counts of this clone. Gene names are mouse gene names. Read data end 1 residue before the CDR3 end; the end is taken from the germline J gene. The chain joins TRBV3 to TRBJ2-4, with 8 nucleotides matching TRBD2. The CDR3 is 14 amino acids. J lost 10 bases, V lost 0 bases, and 6 bases had no gene match. Germline assignment: CDR1 SNHLY and CDR2 FYNGKV (reference sequence). This CDR3 is CASSLAWGAGALYF. The covered CDR3 bases are TGTGCCAGCAGCTTAGCCTGGGGGGCAGGGGCCTTGTAC.

This clone was observed a single time. Gene names and germline refer to mouse. The read gets to within 1 residue of the CDR3 end, and the germline J gene fills in the rest. The V and J genes are TRBV23 and TRBJ2-4; the table gives TRBD2 as D, unverified against the DNA. This CDR3 is built from 16 residues. Per the germline V gene, CDR1 is KGHTA and CDR2 is FQNQQP. Incomplete CDR3 DNA: TGCTCCAGCAGTAGGACTGGGGGGGTTAGTCAAAACACCTTGTAC. It is translated as CSSSRTGGVSQNTLY. The full CDR3 protein reads CSSSRTGGVSQNTLYF.

In regard to this clone: Mouse gene names apply. The read finishes 1 residue shy of the CDR3 end, and the germline J gene is used to complete it. The chain joins TRBV26 to TRBJ1-1, with D hard to call. The V gene lost 2 bases and the J gene lost 4 bases, with 11 bases spanning the gap. The germline V gene has CDR1 KGHPV and CDR2 FQNQEV (reference sequence). The CDR3 totals 14 residues. The CDR3 spells CASSLREGGTEVFF. The covered CDR3 bases are TGTGCCAGCAGTCTGAGGGAGGGCGGCACAGAAGTCTTC.

On this clone itself: Gene names are mouse gene names. The read finishes 1 residue shy of the CDR3 end, and the germline J gene is used to complete it. The rearrangement joins TRBV26 to TRBJ2-2; 7 bases match TRBD2. CDR1 is KGHPV and CDR2 is FQNQEV in the germline V gene (reference sequence). Trimming at V came to 1 base and at J to 1 base, leaving 3 bases not matched to a gene. This CDR3 is 16 amino acids long. The sequenced part of the CDR3 DNA is TGTGCCAGCAGTCTGTTTCTGGGGGTAAACACCGGGCAGCTCTAC. Translating gives CASSLFLGVNTGQLY. The whole CDR3 sequence reads CASSLFLGVNTGQLYF.

This clone was seen more than once but under ten times. Gene names and germline match the mouse. Sequencing ends 1 residue short of the CDR3 end; the germline J gene provides the rest. V usage is TRBV23 and J usage is TRBJ2-2; the listed D gene, TRBD1, was not tested against the DNA. The CDR3 spans 14 residues. Per germline, CDR1 KGHTA and CDR2 FQNQQP. The covered CDR3 bases are TGCTCCAGCAGTCAACAAATAAACACCGGGCAGCTCTAC. It codes for CSSSQQINTGQLY. The full CDR3 sequence reads CSSSQQINTGQLYF.

This clone showed up just a few times. Mouse gene names apply. With the read ending 1 residue before the CDR3 end, the germline J gene is used to fill in that end. The chain uses TRBV15 and TRBJ2-7; weak D call: TRBD2 (7 bases). CDR3 length equals 13 residues. Germline CDR1 SGHND, CDR2 FRSKSL. V lost 4 bases to trimming and J lost 3 bases, with 10 bases between them. The sequenced part of the CDR3 DNA is TGTGCCAGCAGTTATGGGGGGCTCTATGAACAGTAC. It codes for CASSYGGLYEQY. The entire CDR3 is CASSYGGLYEQYF.

This clone qualifies as large. Each gene name is a mouse one. The read halts 1 residue ahead of the CDR3 end, with the missing end drawn from the germline J gene. The chain couples TRBV13-1 to TRBJ2-7, with no clear D. CDR3 length equals 13 residues. CDR1 NSHNY and CDR2 SYGAGN come from the germline V gene. Trimming left V 2 bases short and J 2 bases short, with 8 bases between. Incomplete CDR3 DNA: TGTGCCAGCAGTGACCGGGCCCCCTATGAACAGTAC. It codes for CASSDRAPYEQY. The whole CDR3 sequence is CASSDRAPYEQYF.

In regard to this clone: Mouse germline and gene names are used. Partial CDR3 DNA: TGTGCCAGCGGCCTGGGGGGTAGTGACACCTTGTAC. Its protein is CASGLGGSDTLY. In full, the CDR3 is CASGLGGSDTLYF. The V call is TRBV13-2, the J call TRBJ2-4; 8 nucleotides align to TRBD2. With the read ending 1 residue before the CDR3 end, the germline J gene is used to fill in that end. With V trimmed by 5 bases and J by 7 bases, 6 bases remained unmatched. Germline CDR1 reads NNHNN; CDR2 reads SYGAGS (reference sequence). The CDR3 has 13 residues.

A remark on this clone: The genes are named according to mouse. The read gets to within 1 residue of the CDR3 end, and the germline J gene fills in the rest. The chain links TRBV3 to TRBJ1-1; 7 bases fit TRBD1. CDR1 is SNHLY and CDR2 is FYNGKV in the germline V gene (reference sequence). The ends lost 2 bases at V and 0 bases at J; junction bases unmatched: 3. The CDR3 spans 15 residues. Here the CDR3 reads CASSLKTGANTEVFF. The sequenced part of the CDR3 DNA is TGTGCCAGCAGCTTAAAAACAGGGGCAAACACAGAAGTCTTC. Complete variable domain (other parts from reference TRBV3 and TRBJ1-1): GPKVLQIPSHQIIDMGQMVTLNCDPVSNHLYFYWYKQILGQQMEFLVNFYNGKVMEKSKLFKDQFSVERPDGSYFTLKIQPTALEDSAVYFCASSLKTGANTEVFFGKGTRLTVV.

In its sample, this clone is medium-sized. Gene names denote mouse genes. The read gets to within 1 residue of the CDR3 end, and the germline J gene fills in the rest. V is TRBV20 and J is TRBJ2-7; possibly TRBD1 for D (5 bases). Trimming took 1 base from V and 0 from J, leaving 7 bases between them. The V gene's germline CDR1 is GFQATS and CDR2 STVNSAI. The CDR3 is 13 residues long. CDR3 bases read: TGTGGTGCTAGGGGACAGAGCTCCTATGAACAGTAC. Its translation: CGARGQSSYEQY. The entire CDR3 reads CGARGQSSYEQYF.